This TCR beta chain is drawn from a study of shared clonotypes between healthy human individuals. About the research overall: Per donor, three plates held CD4 naive cells, three held CD4 memory, two held CD8 naive and one held CD8 memory.

As defined, naive CD8 cells were CD45RO-negative and positively selected for CCR7, with terminally differentiated effector memory CD45RA+ cells excluded. Study results and limitations: Among a few donors, roughly 5% of naive CD4 clonotypes were found in common. Compared with clonotypes that all four donors shared, non-shared clonotypes had lower generation probabilities.

Deep level was the assay's run setting. Clones were sequenced by immunoSEQ multiplex PCR, and TCRdb holds only the in-frame ones, with some missing. The table lists over 2 million clones, about 95% of them singletons. There are 14 residues in the CDR3. V lost 6 bases, J lost 2 bases, and 14 bases lay in between. Germline CDR1 MNHEY, CDR2 SVGAGI. Comments on this clone: No antigen is known for it.

The chain joins TRBV6-5 to TRBJ2-7; a possible D gene is TRBD2 (5 bases). The sequence derives from a man aged 18 to 30 in good health. Input material: naive CD8+ T cells sorted from blood. CDR3 in DNA: TGTGCCAGCAGGTCGGGGTTAGGAGCCTACGAGCAGTACTTC. Protein product: CASRSGLGAYEQYF.